These T cell receptor beta chains were read from a single sample in a study of a mutant IDH1 vaccine in newly diagnosed glioma. The data were produced by immunoSEQ multiplex PCR, yet TCRdb's version contains in-frame clones alone and is incomplete. The table includes about 25,000 clones, around 77% detected once. The antigens for these receptors are not known. Sequences were derived from PBMCs, sampled from a glioma patient whose treatment included an IDH1 peptide vaccine. These TCRs come from a woman aged 18-30 years with glioma. CDR3s include the opening cysteine and the closing phenylalanine or tryptophan. D genes are given only for firm matches. The size of a clone is reported for some rows only, either as once, few or many, or as a class for expanded clones.

j_call clone_size cdr3_length d_call v_call cdr3_nt cdr3_aa
TRBJ2-1 - 15 - TRBV5-1 TGCGCCAGCAGCTTTAACTACGTAATTCGCAATGAGCAGTTCTTC CASSFNYVIRNEQFF
TRBJ2-2 - 14 - TRBV30 TGTGCCTGGAGTGGACGACTAGTCCCCGGGGAGCTGTTTTTT CAWSGRLVPGELFF
TRBJ2-7 - 13 - TRBV29-1 TGCAGCGTTGAAGACAGAAACCCCTACGAGCAGTACTTC CSVEDRNPYEQYF
TRBJ2-7 - 15 - TRBV18 TGTGCCAGCTCACCAGGTACCAGCCGATCCTACGAGCAGTACTTC CASSPGTSRSYEQYF
TRBJ1-5 - 15 TRBD1 TRBV27 TGTGCCAGCAGTCCCGGACAGGGCAGCAATCAGCCCCAGCATTTT CASSPGQGSNQPQHF
TRBJ2-7 medium-sized 14 - TRBV6-5 TGTGCCAGCAGTCGGGACTCCCCCCCACTCGAGCAGTACTTC CASSRDSPPLEQYF
TRBJ1-1 - 13 TRBD1 TRBV7-8 TGTGCCAGCAGCTCGGACAGGGTGACTGAAGCTTTCTTT CASSSDRVTEAFF
TRBJ2-5 - 15 - TRBV25-1 TGTGCCAGCAGTGTGGGAGGACAATCCCGGGAGACCCAGTACTTC CASSVGGQSRETQYF
TRBJ2-2 - 15 - TRBV6-5 TGTGCCAGCACCACGTTGGGCTCTTTCACCGGGGAGCTGTTTTTT CASTTLGSFTGELFF
TRBJ2-2 - 13 TRBD2 TRBV6-6 TGTGCCAGCATTAAGCGGGAGGGCGGGGAGCTGTTTTTT CASIKREGGELFF
TRBJ1-2 few 14 - TRBV14 TGTGCCAGCAGCCAAGAAATGGGCTTCGGGGGCTACACCTTC CASSQEMGFGGYTF
TRBJ1-1 few 16 - TRBV19 TGTGCCAGTACCCCCAGGCTGCGGCCCATGAACACTGAAGCTTTCTTT CASTPRLRPMNTEAFF
TRBJ1-1 - 13 - TRBV11-1 TGTGCCAGCAGCTTAGCCAGAGGCGCTGAAGCTTTCTTT CASSLARGAEAFF
TRBJ2-5 - 13 TRBD1 TRBV28 TGTGCCAGCTTGGACAGGGAGGATGGGACCCAGTACTTC CASLDREDGTQYF
TRBJ1-1 few 13 - TRBV29-1 TGCAGCGCGACAGGAATCATGAACACTGAAGCTTTCTTT CSATGIMNTEAFF
TRBJ1-5 once 14 - TRBV7-8 TGTGCCAGCAGCAACCAGCGTAGCAATCAGCCCCAGCATTTT CASSNQRSNQPQHF
TRBJ1-5 - 14 - TRBV4-1 TGCGCCAGCAGCCAAGACATCTTCAATCAGCCCCAGCATTTT CASSQDIFNQPQHF
TRBJ2-5 - 14 - TRBV15 TGTGCCACCAGCAGAGAACCAGCACAAGAGACCCAGTACTTC CATSREPAQETQYF
TRBJ2-2 - 19 - TRBV7-2 TGTGCCAGCAGCTTAATATGGGGGGCGACAGGGAGGGGCACCGGGGAGCTGTTTTTT CASSLIWGATGRGTGELFF
TRBJ2-2 few 11 - TRBV20-1 TGCAGTCCCGATAACACCGGGGAGCTGTTTTTT CSPDNTGELFF
TRBJ2-3 - 15 - TRBV29-1 TGCAGCGTTGAATGGGCAGGGCGTGGCACAGATACGCAGTATTTT CSVEWAGRGTDTQYF
TRBJ2-5 - 12 - TRBV19 TGTGCCAGTAGTGGGGGGTTCGAGACCCAGTACTTC CASSGGFETQYF
TRBJ1-5 - 14 - TRBV6-5 TGTGCCAGCAGTTTCCGGGACAGCAATCAGCCCCAGCATTTT CASSFRDSNQPQHF
TRBJ2-7 - 15 - TRBV7-2 TGTGCCAGCAGCTACCCGGGAGCAAGATCCTACGAGCAGTACTTC CASSYPGARSYEQYF
TRBJ2-3 - 15 TRBD1 TRBV5-1 TGCGCCAGCAGCGCGCAGGGGGACATCACAGATACGCAGTATTTT CASSAQGDITDTQYF
TRBJ2-1 - 13 - TRBV2 TGTGCCACCCTAGGGGCGGGGCGGAGTGAGCAGTTCTTC CATLGAGRSEQFF
TRBJ2-1 - 15 - TRBV5-6 TGTGCCAGCAGCTTGGCAGGGGGGGCCTACAATGAGCAGTTCTTC CASSLAGGAYNEQFF
TRBJ1-1 - 14 - TRBV7-2 TGTGCCAGCAGCTTATCTCGGGAATCTGGTGAAGCTTTCTTT CASSLSRESGEAFF
TRBJ2-2 few 14 - TRBV6-4 TGTGCCAGCAAGGCGGACACGTACACCGGGGAGCTGTTTTTT CASKADTYTGELFF
TRBJ2-5 - 16 TRBD2 TRBV5-1 TGCGCCAGCAGTTCTAGCGGGAGTAGCTCTGGCGAGACCCAGTACTTC CASSSSGSSSGETQYF
TRBJ2-7 - 13 - TRBV14 TGTGCCAGCAGCCCGGACACCGGCTACGAGCAGTACTTC CASSPDTGYEQYF
TRBJ2-1 - 11 TRBD1 TRBV7-9 TGTGCCAGCAGCTTAGCACAGGGGTGGTTCTTC CASSLAQGWFF
TRBJ2-2 - 15 - TRBV7-8 TGTGCCAGCAGCTTAGGGGCAAGAGGTGCCGGGGAGCTGTTTTTT CASSLGARGAGELFF